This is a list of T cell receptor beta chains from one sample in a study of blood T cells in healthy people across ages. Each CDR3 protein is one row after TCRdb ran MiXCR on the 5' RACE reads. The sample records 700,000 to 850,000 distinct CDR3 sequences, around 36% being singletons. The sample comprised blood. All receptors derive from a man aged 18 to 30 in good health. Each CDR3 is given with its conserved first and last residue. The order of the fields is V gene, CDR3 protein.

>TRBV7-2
CASSSRDDPYF
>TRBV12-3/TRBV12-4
CASRRNREKLFF
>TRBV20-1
CSASTGTLYGYTF
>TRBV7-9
CASSLRGSDTGELFF
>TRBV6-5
CASSYEGPVNTEAFF
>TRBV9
CASSFSIWDRVSYNEQFF
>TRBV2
CASSGASVYEQFF
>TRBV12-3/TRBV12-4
CASSVWRGNIQYF
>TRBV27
CASSHRDRVDTQYF
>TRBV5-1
CASSTDRATDTQYF
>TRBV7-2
CASSLLEAGELFF
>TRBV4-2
CASSQGVRENYGYTF
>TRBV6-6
CASSYSTAGENKQYF
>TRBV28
CASSLRAGQGPWNTEAFF
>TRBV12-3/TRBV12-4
CASSFSTGVLQYF
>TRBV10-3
CAISESGTGDQPQHF
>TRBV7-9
CASSLENNEQFF
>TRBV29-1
CSVERPGGYGYTF